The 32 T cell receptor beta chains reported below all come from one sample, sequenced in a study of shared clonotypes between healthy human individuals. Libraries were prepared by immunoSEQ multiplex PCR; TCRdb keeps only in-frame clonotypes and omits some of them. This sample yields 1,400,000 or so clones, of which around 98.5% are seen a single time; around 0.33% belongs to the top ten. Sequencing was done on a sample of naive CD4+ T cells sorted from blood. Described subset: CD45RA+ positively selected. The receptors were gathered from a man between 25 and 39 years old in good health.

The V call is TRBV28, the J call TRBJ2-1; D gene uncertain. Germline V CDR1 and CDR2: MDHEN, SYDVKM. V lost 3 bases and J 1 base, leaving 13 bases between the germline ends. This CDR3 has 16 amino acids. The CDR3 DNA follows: TGTGCCAGCAGTTTCGACAAACGATGGTCCTACAATGAGCAGTTCTTC. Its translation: CASSFDKRWSYNEQFF.

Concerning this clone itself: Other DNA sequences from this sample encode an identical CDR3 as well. The CDR3 nucleotides are TGTGCCAGCAGTTACTCCGACTCTGGGGCCAACGTCCTGACTTTC. Translated, it gives CASSYSDSGANVLTF. V is TRBV6-6 and J is TRBJ2-6; D call uncertain. Germline values: CDR1 MNHNY, CDR2 SVGAGI (reference sequence). Trimming took off 0 bases at V and 0 bases at J, with 3 bases between the two ends. CDR3 length equals 15 residues.

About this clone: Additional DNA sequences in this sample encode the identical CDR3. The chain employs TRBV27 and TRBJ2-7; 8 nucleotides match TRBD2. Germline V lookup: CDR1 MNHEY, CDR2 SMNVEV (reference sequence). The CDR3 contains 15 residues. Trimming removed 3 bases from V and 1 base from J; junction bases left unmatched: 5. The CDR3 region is CASSLVASGSYEQYF. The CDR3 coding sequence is TGTGCCAGCAGTTTGGTGGCTAGCGGGTCCTACGAGCAGTACTTC.

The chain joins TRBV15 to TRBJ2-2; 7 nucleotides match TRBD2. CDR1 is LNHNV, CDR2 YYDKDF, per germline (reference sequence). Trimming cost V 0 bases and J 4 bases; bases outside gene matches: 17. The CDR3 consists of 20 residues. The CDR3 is CATSRDVAVGTGGTTGELFF. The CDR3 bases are TGTGCCACCAGCAGAGATGTAGCGGTAGGGACGGGAGGTACCACCGGGGAGCTGTTTTTT. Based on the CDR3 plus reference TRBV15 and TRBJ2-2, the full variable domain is DAMVIQNPRYQVTQFGKPVTLSCSQTLNHNVMYWYQQKSSQAPKLLFHYYDKDFNNEADTPDNFQSRRPNTSFCFLDIRSPGLGDTAMYLCATSRDVAVGTGGTTGELFFGEGSRLTVL.

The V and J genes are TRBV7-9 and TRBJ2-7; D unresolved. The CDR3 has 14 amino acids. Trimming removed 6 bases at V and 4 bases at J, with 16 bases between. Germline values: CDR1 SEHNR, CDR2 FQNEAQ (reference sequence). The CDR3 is CASSSFREKYEQYF. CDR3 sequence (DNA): TGTGCCAGCAGTTCTTTCCGCGAGAAGTACGAGCAGTACTTC.

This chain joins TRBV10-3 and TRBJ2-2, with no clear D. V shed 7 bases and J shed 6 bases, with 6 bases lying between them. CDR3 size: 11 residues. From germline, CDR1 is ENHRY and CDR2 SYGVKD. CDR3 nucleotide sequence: TGTGCCATCAACCTAGCCGGGGAGCTGTTTTTT. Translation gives CAINLAGELFF.

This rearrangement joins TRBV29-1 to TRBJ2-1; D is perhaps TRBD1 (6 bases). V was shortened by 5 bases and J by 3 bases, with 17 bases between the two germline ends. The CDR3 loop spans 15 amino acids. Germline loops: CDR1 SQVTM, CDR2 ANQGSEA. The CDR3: CSVPGTKGDYNEQFF. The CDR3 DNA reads TGCAGCGTTCCCGGGACAAAAGGGGACTACAATGAGCAGTTCTTC.

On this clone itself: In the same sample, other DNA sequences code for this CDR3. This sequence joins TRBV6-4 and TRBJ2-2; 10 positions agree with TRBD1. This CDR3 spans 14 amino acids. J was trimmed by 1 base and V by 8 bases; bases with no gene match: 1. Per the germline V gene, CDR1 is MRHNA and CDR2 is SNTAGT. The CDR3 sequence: CASRTGGNTGELFF. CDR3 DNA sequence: TGTGCCAGCCGGACAGGGGGGAACACCGGGGAGCTGTTTTTT.

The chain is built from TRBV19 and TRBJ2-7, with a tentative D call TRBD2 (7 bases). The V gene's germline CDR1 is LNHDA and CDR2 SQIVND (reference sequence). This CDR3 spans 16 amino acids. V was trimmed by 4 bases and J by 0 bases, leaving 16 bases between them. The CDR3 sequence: CASSNPGGRSSYEQYF. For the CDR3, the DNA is TGTGCCAGTAGTAATCCGGGGGGCAGGAGCTCCTACGAGCAGTACTTC.

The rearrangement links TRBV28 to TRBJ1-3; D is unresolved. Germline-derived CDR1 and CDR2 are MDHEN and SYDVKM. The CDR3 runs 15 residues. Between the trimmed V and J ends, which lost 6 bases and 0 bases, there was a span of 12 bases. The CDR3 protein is CASSSRQSSGNTIYF. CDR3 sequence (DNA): TGTGCCAGCAGCTCACGTCAGAGCTCTGGAAACACCATATATTTT.

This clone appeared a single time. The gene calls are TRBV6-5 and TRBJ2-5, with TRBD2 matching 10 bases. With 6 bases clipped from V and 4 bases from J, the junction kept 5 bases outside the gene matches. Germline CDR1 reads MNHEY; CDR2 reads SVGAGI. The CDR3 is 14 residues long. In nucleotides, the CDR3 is TGTGCCAGCAGGGGACTAGCGAGGCGAGAGACCCAGTACTTC. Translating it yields CASRGLARRETQYF.

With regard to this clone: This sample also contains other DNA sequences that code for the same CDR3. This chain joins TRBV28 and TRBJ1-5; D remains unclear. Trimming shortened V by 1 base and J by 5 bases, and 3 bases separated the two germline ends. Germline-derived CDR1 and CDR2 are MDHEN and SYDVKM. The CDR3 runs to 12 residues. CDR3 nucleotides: TGTGCCAGCAGTTTATTGTATCAGCCCCAGCATTTT. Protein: CASSLLYQPQHF.

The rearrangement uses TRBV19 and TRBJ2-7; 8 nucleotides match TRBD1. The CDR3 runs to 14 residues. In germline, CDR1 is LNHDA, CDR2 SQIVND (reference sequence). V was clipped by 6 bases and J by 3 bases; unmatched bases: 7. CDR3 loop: CASSRGLPGYEQYF. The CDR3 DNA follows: TGTGCCAGTAGCAGGGGGCTCCCAGGCTACGAGCAGTACTTC.

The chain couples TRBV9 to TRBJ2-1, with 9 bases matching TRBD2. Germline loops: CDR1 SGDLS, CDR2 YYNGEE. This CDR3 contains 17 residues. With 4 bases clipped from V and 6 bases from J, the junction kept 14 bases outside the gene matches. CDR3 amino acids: CASSLLGPAGGLNEQFF. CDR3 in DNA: TGTGCCAGCAGCCTCTTGGGGCCAGCGGGAGGTCTCAATGAGCAGTTCTTC.

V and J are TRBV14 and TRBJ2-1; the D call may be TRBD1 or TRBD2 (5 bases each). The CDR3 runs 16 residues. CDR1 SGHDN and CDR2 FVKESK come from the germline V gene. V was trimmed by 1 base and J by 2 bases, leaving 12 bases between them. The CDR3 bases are TGTGCCAGCAGCCAAGTTCCGGGGCTTGCCTACAATGAGCAGTTCTTC. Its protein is CASSQVPGLAYNEQFF.

The CDR3 reads CASSLPGTSYGYTF. The CDR3 region has the DNA TGTGCCAGCAGCTTGCCGGGGACCTCTTATGGCTACACCTTC. The V call is TRBV5-4, the J call TRBJ1-2, with D tentatively TRBD1 (5 bases). The germline V gene has CDR1 SGHNT and CDR2 YYREEE (reference sequence). CDR3 size: 14 residues. V was shortened by 1 base and J by 5 bases, with 12 bases between the two germline ends.

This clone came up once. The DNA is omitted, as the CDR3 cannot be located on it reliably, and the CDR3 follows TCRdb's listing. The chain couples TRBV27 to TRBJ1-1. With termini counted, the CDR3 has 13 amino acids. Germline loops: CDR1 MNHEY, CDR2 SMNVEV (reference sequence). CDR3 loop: CASSLRWGGGTFF.

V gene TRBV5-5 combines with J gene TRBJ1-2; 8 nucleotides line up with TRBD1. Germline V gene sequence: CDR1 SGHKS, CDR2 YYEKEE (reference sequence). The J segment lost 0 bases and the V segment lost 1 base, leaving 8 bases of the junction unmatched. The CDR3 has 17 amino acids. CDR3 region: CASSLKDRASPNYGYTF. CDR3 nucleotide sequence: TGTGCCAGCAGCTTGAAGGACAGGGCATCCCCTAACTATGGCTACACCTTC. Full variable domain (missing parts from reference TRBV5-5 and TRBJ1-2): DAGVTQSPTHLIKTRGQQVTLRCSPISGHKSVSWYQQVLGQGPQFIFQYYEKEERGRGNFPDRFSARQFPNYSSELNVNALLLGDSALYLCASSLKDRASPNYGYTFGSGTRLTVV.

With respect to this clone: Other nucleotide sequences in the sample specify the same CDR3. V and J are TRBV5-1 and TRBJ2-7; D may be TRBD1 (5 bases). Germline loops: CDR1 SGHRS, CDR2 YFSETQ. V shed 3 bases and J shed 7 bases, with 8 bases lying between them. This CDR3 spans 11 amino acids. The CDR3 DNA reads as TGCGCCAGCAGCTCCCAGGGTGAGCAGTACTTC. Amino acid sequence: CASSSQGEQYF.

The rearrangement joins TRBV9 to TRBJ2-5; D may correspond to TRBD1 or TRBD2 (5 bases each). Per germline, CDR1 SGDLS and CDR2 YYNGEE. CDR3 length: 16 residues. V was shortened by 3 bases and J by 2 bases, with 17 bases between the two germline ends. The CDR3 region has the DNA TGTGCCAGCAGCGCCCGAGGGGTCGACAGACAAGAGACCCAGTACTTC. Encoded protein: CASSARGVDRQETQYF.

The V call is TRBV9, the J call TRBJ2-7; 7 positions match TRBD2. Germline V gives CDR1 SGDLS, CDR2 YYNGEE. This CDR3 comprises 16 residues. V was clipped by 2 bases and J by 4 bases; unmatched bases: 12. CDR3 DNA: TGTGCCAGCAGCGTCCGGCCTAGCGGAAGGGGTTACGAGCAGTACTTC. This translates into CASSVRPSGRGYEQYF.

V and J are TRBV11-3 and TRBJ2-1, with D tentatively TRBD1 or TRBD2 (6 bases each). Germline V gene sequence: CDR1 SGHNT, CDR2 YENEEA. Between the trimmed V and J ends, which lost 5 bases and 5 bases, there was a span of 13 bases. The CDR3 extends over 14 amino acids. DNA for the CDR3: TGTGCCAGCAGCCGGCGGGACACAAACAATGAGCAGTTCTTC. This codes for CASSRRDTNNEQFF.

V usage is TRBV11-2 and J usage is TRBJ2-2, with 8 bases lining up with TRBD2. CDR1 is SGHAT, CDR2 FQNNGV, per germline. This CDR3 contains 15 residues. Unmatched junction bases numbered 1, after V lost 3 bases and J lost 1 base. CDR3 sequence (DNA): TGTGCCAGCAGCTTTAGCGGGGTGAACACCGGGGAGCTGTTTTTT. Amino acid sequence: CASSFSGVNTGELFF.

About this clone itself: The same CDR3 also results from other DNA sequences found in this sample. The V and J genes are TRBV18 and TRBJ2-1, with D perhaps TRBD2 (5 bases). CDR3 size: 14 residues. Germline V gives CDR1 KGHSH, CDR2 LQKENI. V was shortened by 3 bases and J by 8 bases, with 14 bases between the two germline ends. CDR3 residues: CASSPPPGYDEQFF. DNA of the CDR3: TGTGCCAGCTCACCTCCGCCGGGGTACGATGAGCAGTTCTTC.

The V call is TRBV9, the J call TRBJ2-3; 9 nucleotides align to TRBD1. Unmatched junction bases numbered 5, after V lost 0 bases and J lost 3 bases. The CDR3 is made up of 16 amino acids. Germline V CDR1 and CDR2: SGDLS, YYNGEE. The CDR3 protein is CASSVEPDRGTDTQYF. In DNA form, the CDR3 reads TGTGCCAGCAGCGTAGAACCGGACAGGGGAACAGATACGCAGTATTTT.

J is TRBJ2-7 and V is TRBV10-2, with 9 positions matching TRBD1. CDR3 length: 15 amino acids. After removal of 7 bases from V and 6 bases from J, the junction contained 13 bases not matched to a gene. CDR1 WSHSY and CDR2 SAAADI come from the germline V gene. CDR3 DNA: TGCGCCAGCAAGAATCCGGGACAGGGTCTCTCCGAGCAGTACTTC. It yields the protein CASKNPGQGLSEQYF.

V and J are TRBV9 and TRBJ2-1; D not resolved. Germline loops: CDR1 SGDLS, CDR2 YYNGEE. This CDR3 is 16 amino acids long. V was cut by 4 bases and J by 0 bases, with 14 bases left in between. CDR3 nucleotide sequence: TGTGCCAGCAGCCCCGTAATAAGTAGCTCCTACAATGAGCAGTTCTTC. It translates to CASSPVISSSYNEQFF.

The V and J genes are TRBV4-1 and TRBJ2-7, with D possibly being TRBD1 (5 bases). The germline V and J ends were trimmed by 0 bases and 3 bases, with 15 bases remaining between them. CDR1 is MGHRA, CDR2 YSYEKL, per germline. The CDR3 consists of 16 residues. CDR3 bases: TGCGCCAGCAGCCAAGATAGGCGTCGTCAGGGCTACGAGCAGTACTTC. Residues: CASSQDRRRQGYEQYF.

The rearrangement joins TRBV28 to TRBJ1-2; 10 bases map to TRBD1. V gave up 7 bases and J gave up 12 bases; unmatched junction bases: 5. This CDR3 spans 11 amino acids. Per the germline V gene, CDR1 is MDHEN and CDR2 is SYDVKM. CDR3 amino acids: CASTLGQGHTF. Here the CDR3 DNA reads TGTGCCAGCACCCTGGGACAGGGGCACACCTTC.

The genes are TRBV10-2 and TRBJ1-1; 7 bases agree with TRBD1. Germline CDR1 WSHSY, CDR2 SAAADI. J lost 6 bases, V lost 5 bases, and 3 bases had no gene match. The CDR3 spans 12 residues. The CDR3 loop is CASSRGQPEAFF. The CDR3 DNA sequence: TGCGCCAGCAGTCGGGGACAGCCTGAAGCTTTCTTT.

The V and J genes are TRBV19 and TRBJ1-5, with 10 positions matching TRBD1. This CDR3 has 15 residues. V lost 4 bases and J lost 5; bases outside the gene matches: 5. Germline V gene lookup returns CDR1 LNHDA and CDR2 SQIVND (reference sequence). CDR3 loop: CASSNGDRGDQPQHF. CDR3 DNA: TGTGCCAGTAGTAATGGGGACAGGGGAGATCAGCCCCAGCATTTT.

The CDR3 nucleotides are TGTGCCAGCAGAAAGACCGGGAATGGGAAAGAGACCCAGTACTTC. The encoded protein is CASRKTGNGKETQYF. The gene calls are TRBV2 and TRBJ2-5, with TRBD2 as a possible D gene (5 bases). The germline V gene has CDR1 SNHLY and CDR2 FYNNEI. The CDR3 runs to 15 residues. The V and J ends lost 6 bases and 3 bases respectively, with 17 bases between them.